The text below deals with one TCR beta chain. The assay was immunoSEQ multiplex PCR, and TCRdb's table has in-frame clones only and misses some. The data show about 150,000 clones, 91% seen once. This sample was included in a study of control samples from healthy donors and cancer patients. Sequencing was performed on blood. This receptor was taken from a middle-aged woman in good health.

The CDR3 DNA follows: TGTGCCAGCAGCCAAGGAACTAGCGATAAGGAGACCCAGTACTTC. This gives the protein CASSQGTSDKETQYF. The V and J genes are TRBV3-1 (or the pseudogene TRBV3-2) and TRBJ2-5; 7 bases align to TRBD2. The germline CDR1 and CDR2 sequences are LGHDT and YNNKEL (reference sequence). Trimming took 1 base from V and 5 from J; bases not matched to a gene: 7. The CDR3 is 15 residues long.